One and the same sample provided the 8 T cell receptor beta chains below, sequenced in a study of blood T cell repertoires in COVID-19. The method was immunoSEQ multiplex PCR; TCRdb's version includes in-frame clones alone and lacks a portion of them. The sample has more than 100,000 clones, 85% to 90% seen once; the top ten hold roughly 2.1%. Input material: peripheral blood. The receptors were gathered from a man aged 70 or older with active COVID-19.

The chain couples TRBV5-5 to TRBJ1-4; 7 nucleotides line up with TRBD1. Germline V gives CDR1 SGHKS, CDR2 YYEKEE (reference sequence). Losses at the gene ends were 4 bases for V and 1 base for J; bases not matched to a gene: 7. The length of the CDR3 is 16 residues. CDR3 sequence reads: CASSGARQGTNEKLFF. CDR3 coding DNA: TGTGCCAGCAGCGGGGCCAGACAGGGAACTAATGAAAAACTGTTTTTT.

This clone was observed a handful of times. This rearrangement joins TRBV30 to TRBJ1-1; no clear D. Trimming took 8 bases from V and 1 from J, leaving 11 bases between them. Germline V gives CDR1 GTSNPN, CDR2 SVGIG (reference sequence). This CDR3 spans 12 amino acids. CDR3 DNA sequence: TGTGCCCACACGACACAGAACACTGAAGCTTTCTTT. Its translation: CAHTTQNTEAFF.

This clone was seen a single time. The chain carries TRBV11-2 and TRBJ2-1; the match to TRBD2 covers 7 bases. CDR3 size: 15 residues. Germline CDR1 SGHAT, CDR2 FQNNGV. V lost 5 bases, J lost 8 bases, and 12 bases stayed unmatched. The CDR3 region has the DNA TGTGCCAGCAGCCTCCAGGGCGGGAGAGGGGATGAGCAGTTCTTC. Translating it yields CASSLQGGRGDEQFF.

The chain is built from TRBV19 and TRBJ2-5; a weak D match, TRBD2 (7 bases). Germline V gives CDR1 LNHDA, CDR2 SQIVND (reference sequence). V dropped 7 bases and J dropped 4 bases, with 19 bases sitting between them. This CDR3 has 15 amino acids. CDR3 sequence reads: CASTGGASAAETQYF. The DNA for the CDR3 is TGTGCCAGTACTGGGGGGGCTTCGGCGGCAGAGACCCAGTACTTC.

The J gene is TRBJ2-7, the V gene TRBV10-2, with TRBD2 as a possible D gene (6 bases). Germline values: CDR1 WSHSY, CDR2 SAAADI. CDR3 length: 14 amino acids. The V end was cut by 3 bases, the J end by 7 bases, with 16 bases between. In DNA form, the CDR3 reads TGCGCCAGCAGTGAATGGGGGGTGGCGGGGGAGCAGTACTTC. This gives the protein CASSEWGVAGEQYF.

The rearrangement joins TRBV7-9 to TRBJ2-7; a possible D gene is TRBD1 (5 bases). The CDR3 is 14 amino acids. Germline V CDR1 and CDR2: SEHNR, FQNEAQ (reference sequence). With 3 bases removed from V and 5 bases from J, the gap between germline ends came to 14 bases. The CDR3: CASSLRQGGDEQYF. Here the CDR3 DNA reads TGTGCCAGCAGCTTGAGGCAGGGTGGCGACGAGCAGTACTTC.

V gene TRBV24-1 combines with J gene TRBJ2-1, with TRBD2 matching over 14 bases. Germline assignment: CDR1 KGHDR and CDR2 SFDVKD. This CDR3 region has 16 residues. Unmatched junction bases numbered 4, after V lost 2 bases and J lost 8 bases. CDR3 loop: CATSDSGTSGRDEQFF. The CDR3 DNA reads TGTGCCACCAGTGATTCAGGGACTAGCGGGAGAGATGAGCAGTTCTTC.

This clone was observed a few times. The CDR3 region has the DNA TGTGCCAGCAGCTTAGACGGGGGAGGGCCACAAGAGCAGTACTTC. As protein: CASSLDGGGPQEQYF. The V and J genes are TRBV7-2 and TRBJ2-7; 7 bases are a match to TRBD2. After removal of 1 base from V and 7 bases from J, the junction contained 10 bases not matched to a gene. CDR3 size: 15 residues. CDR1 and CDR2 from the germline V gene are SGHTA and FQGNSA.